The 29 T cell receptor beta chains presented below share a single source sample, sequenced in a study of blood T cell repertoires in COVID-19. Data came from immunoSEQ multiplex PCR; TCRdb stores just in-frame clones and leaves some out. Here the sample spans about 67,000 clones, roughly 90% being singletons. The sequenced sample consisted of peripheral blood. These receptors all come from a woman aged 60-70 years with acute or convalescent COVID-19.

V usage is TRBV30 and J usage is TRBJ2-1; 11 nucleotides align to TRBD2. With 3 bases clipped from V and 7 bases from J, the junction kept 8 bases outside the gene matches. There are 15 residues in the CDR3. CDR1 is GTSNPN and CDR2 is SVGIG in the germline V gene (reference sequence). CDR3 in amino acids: CAWRVGTSGSNEQFF. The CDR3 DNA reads TGTGCCTGGAGGGTCGGGACTAGCGGATCGAATGAGCAGTTCTTC.

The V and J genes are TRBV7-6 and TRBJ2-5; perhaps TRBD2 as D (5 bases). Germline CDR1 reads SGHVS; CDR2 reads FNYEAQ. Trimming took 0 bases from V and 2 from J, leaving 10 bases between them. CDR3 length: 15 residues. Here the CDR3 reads CASSLAWEWQETQYF. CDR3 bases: TGTGCCAGCAGCTTAGCTTGGGAGTGGCAAGAGACCCAGTACTTC. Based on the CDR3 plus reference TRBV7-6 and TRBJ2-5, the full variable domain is GAGVSQSPRYKVTKRGQDVALRCDPISGHVSLYWYRQALGQGPEFLTYFNYEAQQDKSGLPNDRFSAERPEGSISTLTIQRTEQRDSAMYRCASSLAWEWQETQYFGPGTRLLVL.

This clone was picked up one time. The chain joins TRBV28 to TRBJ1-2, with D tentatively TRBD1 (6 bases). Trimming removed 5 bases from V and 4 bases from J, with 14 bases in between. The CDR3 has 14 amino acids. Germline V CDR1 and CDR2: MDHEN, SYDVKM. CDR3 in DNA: TGTGCCAGCAGTGATGAAGGGGGGGGCTATGGCTACACCTTC. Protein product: CASSDEGGGYGYTF.

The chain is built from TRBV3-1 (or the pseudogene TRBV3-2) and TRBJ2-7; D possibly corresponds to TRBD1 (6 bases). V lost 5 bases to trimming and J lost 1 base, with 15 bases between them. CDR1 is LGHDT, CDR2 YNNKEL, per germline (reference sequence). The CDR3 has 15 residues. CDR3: CASSYGQSGSYEQYV. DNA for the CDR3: TGTGCCAGCAGCTACGGACAGAGTGGTTCCTACGAGCAGTACGTC.

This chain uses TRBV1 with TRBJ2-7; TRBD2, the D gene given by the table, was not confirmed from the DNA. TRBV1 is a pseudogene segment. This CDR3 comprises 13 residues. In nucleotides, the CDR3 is TGCACCAGCAGCGGGACTAGATCCTACGAGCAGTACGTC. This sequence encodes CTSSGTRSYEQYV.

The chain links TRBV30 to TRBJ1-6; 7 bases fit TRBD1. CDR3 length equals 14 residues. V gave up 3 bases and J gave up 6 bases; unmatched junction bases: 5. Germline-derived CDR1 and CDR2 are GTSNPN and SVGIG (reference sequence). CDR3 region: CAWRTGNGNSPLHF. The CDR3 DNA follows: TGTGCCTGGAGGACAGGGAACGGTAATTCACCCCTCCACTTT.

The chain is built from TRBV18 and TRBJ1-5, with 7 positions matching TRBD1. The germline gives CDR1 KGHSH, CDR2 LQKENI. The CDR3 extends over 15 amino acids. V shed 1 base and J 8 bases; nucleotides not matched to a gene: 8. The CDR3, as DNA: TGTGCCAGCTCACCACTACAGGGGATGGGGGAGCCCCAGCATTTT. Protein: CASSPLQGMGEPQHF. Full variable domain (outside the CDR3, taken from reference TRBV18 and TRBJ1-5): NAGVMQNPRHLVRRRGQEARLRCSPMKGHSHVYWYRQLPEEGLKFMVYLQKENIIDESGMPKERFSAEFPKEGPSILRIQQVVRGDSAAYFCASSPLQGMGEPQHFGDGTRLSIL.

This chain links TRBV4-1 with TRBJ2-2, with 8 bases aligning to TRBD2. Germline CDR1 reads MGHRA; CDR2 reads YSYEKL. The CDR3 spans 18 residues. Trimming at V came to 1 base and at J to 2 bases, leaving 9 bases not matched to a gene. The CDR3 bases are TGCGCCAGCAGCCAAGGGCCAATGGCGGGGGGCAACACCGGGGAGCTGTTTTTT. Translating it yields CASSQGPMAGGNTGELFF.

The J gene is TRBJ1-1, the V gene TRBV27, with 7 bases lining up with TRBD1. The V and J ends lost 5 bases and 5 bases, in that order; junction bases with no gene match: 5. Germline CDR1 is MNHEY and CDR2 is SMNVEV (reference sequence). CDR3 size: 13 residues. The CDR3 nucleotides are TGTGCCAGCAGTCAAGGGGGCCGGACTGAAGCTTTCTTT. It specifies CASSQGGRTEAFF.

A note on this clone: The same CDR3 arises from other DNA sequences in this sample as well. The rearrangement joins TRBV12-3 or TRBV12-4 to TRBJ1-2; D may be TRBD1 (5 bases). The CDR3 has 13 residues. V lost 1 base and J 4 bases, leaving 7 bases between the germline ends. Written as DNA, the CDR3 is TGTGCCAGCAGTTTAGGCCAGGGCTATGGCTACACCTTC. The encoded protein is CASSLGQGYGYTF.

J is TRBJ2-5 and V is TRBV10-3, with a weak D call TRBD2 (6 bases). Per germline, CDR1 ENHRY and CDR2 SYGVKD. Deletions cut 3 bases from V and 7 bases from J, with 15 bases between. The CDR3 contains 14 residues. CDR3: CAISDPLARSTQYF. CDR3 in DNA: TGTGCCATCAGTGACCCACTAGCTAGGTCGACCCAGTACTTC.

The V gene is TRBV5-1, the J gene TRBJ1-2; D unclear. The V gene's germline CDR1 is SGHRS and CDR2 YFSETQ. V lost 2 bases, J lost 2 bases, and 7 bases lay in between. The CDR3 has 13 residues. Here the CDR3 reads CASSFSGNYGYTF. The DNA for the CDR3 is TGCGCCAGCAGCTTCTCAGGAAACTATGGCTACACCTTC.

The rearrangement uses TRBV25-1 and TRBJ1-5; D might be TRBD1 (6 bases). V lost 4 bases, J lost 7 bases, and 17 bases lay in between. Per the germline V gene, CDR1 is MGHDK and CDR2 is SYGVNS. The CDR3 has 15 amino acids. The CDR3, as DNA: TGTGCCAGCAGTGGCCGGACAGAAGGAGAACAGCCCCAGCATTTT. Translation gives CASSGRTEGEQPQHF.

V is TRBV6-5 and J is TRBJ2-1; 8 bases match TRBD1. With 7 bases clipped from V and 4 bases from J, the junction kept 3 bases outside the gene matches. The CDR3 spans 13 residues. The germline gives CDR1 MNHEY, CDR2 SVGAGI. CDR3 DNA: TGTGCCAGCATAAGGGACAGGTACAATGAGCAGTTCTTC. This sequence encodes CASIRDRYNEQFF.

CDR3 in DNA: TGTGCCACCAGTGATGCAACTAGCGGGGGAGCAGATACGCAGTATTTT. Translation gives CATSDATSGGADTQYF. V usage is TRBV24-1 and J usage is TRBJ2-3, with 11 bases identical to TRBD2. There are 16 residues in the CDR3. CDR1 is KGHDR and CDR2 is SFDVKD in the germline V gene. Trimming at V came to 3 bases and at J to 4 bases, leaving 5 bases not matched to a gene.

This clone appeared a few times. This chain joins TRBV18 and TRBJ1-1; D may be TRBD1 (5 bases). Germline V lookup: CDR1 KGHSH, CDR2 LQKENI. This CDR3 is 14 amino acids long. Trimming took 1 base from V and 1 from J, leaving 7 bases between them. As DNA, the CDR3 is TGTGCCAGCTCACCACGGACAAAGAACACTGAAGCTTTCTTT. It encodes CASSPRTKNTEAFF.

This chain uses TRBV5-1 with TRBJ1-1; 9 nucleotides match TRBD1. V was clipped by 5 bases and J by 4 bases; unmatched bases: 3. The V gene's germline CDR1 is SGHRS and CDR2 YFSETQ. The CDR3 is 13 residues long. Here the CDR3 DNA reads TGCGCCAGCAGTTCGGACAGGGGCACTGAAGCTTTCTTT. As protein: CASSSDRGTEAFF.

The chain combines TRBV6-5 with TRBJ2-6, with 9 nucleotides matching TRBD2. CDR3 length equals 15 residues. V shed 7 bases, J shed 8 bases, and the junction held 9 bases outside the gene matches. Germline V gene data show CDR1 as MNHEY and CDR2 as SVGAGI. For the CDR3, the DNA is TGTGCCAGCAAACGGGGTAGCGGGAGCTCCAACGTCCTGACTTTC. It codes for CASKRGSGSSNVLTF.

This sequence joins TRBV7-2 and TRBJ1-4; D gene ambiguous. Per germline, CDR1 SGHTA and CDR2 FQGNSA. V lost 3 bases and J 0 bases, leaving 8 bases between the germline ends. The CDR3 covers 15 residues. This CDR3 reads CASSLGGSTNEKLFF. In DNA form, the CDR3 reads TGTGCCAGCAGCTTGGGCGGGTCAACTAATGAAAAACTGTTTTTT.

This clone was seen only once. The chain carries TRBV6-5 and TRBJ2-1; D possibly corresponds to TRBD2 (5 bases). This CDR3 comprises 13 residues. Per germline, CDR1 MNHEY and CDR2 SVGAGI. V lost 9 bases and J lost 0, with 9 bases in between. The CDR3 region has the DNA TGTGCCAGTAGCCGGGACTCCTACAATGAGCAGTTCTTC. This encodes CASSRDSYNEQFF.

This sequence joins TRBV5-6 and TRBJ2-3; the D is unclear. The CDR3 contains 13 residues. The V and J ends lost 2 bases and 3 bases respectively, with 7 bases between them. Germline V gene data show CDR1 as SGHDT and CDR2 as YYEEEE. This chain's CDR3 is CASSLLSTDTQYF. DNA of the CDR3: TGTGCCAGCAGCTTATTGTCTACAGATACGCAGTATTTT.

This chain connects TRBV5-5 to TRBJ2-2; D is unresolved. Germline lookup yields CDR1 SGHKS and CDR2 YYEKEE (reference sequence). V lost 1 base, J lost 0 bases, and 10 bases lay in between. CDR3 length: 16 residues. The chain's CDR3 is CASSLTVSANTGELFF. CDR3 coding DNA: TGTGCCAGCAGCTTGACAGTTTCCGCGAACACCGGGGAGCTGTTTTTT.

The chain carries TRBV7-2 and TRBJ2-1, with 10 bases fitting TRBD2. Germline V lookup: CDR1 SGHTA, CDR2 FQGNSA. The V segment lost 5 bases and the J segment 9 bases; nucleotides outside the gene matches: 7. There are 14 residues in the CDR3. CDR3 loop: CASSNPPSGSEQFF. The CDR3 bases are TGTGCCAGCAGCAACCCACCTAGCGGGAGTGAGCAGTTCTTC.

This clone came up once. The CDR3 loop is CASTYLQGGTYQETQYF. For the CDR3, the DNA is TGTGCCAGCACCTATCTCCAGGGAGGGACGTACCAAGAGACCCAGTACTTC. The chain couples TRBV7-9 to TRBJ2-5; 7 nucleotides agree with TRBD2. This CDR3 comprises 17 residues. V shed 7 bases and J 0 bases; nucleotides not matched to a gene: 14. The germline V gene has CDR1 SEHNR and CDR2 FQNEAQ (reference sequence).

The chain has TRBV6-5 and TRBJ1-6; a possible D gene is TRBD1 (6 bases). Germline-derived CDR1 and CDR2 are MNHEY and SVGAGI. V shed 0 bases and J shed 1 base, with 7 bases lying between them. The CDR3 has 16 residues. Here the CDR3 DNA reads TGTGCCAGCAGTTACTCGAGGGGGTCCTATAATTCACCCCTCCACTTT. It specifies CASSYSRGSYNSPLHF.

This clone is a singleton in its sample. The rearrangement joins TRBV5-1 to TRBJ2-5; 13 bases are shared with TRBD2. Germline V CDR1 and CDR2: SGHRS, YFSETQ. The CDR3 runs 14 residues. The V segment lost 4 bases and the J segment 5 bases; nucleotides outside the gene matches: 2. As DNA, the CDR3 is TGCGCCAGCAGCGTGGGACTAGCGGGGGAGACCCAGTACTTC. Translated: CASSVGLAGETQYF.

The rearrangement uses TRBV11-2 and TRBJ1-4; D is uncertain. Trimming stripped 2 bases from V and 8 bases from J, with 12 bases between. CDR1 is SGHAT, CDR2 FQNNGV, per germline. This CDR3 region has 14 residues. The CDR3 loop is CASSLQLSGEKLFF. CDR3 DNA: TGTGCCAGCAGCTTACAGCTGAGCGGGGAAAAACTGTTTTTT.

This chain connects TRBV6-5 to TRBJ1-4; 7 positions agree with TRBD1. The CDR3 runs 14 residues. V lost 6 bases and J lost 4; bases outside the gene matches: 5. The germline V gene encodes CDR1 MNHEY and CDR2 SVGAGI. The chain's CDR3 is CASSRDRLNEKLFF. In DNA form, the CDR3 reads TGTGCCAGCAGCCGGGACAGACTTAATGAAAAACTGTTTTTT.

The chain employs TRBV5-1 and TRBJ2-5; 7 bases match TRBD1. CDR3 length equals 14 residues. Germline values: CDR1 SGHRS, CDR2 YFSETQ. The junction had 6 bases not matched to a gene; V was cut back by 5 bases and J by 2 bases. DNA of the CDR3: TGCGCCAGCAGTCCAGAGGGGGCACAAGAGACCCAGTACTTC. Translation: CASSPEGAQETQYF. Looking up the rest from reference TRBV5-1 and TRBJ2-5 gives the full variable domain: KAGVTQTPRYLIKTRGQQVTLSCSPISGHRSVSWYQQTPGQGLQFLFEYFSETQRNKGNFPGRFSGRQFSNSRSEMNVSTLELGDSALYLCASSPEGAQETQYFGPGTRLLVL.